Listed below are T cell receptor beta chains from one sample, sequenced in a study of blood T cells in healthy people across ages. TCRdb re-analysed the 5' RACE reads in MiXCR, keeping a single row per CDR3 protein. This table holds about 640,000 distinct CDR3 sequences, under 70% found once. Sequencing used blood. These receptors came from a man aged 60-69 years in good health. CDR3s leave out the opening cysteine and the closing phenylalanine or tryptophan. The order of the fields is CDR3 protein, V gene, J gene, D gene. D genes are given only for firm matches.

CDR3: ASSARAGTFSGANVLT
V: TRBV2
J: TRBJ2-6
D: .

CDR3: ASSSGRRISGANVLT
V: TRBV7-2
J: TRBJ2-6
D: .

CDR3: ASSWGGYTDTPY
V: TRBV12-3/TRBV12-4
J: TRBJ2-3
D: TRBD2

CDR3: ASSFYPGAQETQF
V: TRBV7-2
J: TRBJ2-1
D: .

CDR3: ASRLTGKGSPLH
V: TRBV6-5
J: TRBJ1-6
D: .

CDR3: ASSSDRTPDNEQF
V: TRBV27
J: TRBJ2-1
D: TRBD1

CDR3: ASSPLSRGQGNIQY
V: TRBV18
J: TRBJ2-4
D: TRBD1

CDR3: ASIGEVGGGNEQF
V: TRBV6-1
J: TRBJ2-1
D: .

CDR3: AISESDEGGTDTQY
V: TRBV10-3
J: TRBJ2-3
D: .

CDR3: ASSLGPGQGVLGQF
V: TRBV6-1
J: TRBJ2-1
D: TRBD1

CDR3: SASPRTSPQNIQY
V: TRBV20-1
J: TRBJ2-4
D: TRBD2

CDR3: ASSPRPPTAVNEQF
V: TRBV18
J: TRBJ2-1
D: .

CDR3: SVGGMYLYNEQF
V: TRBV29-1
J: TRBJ2-1
D: TRBD2

CDR3: ASSPGTSGGAAYNGQF
V: TRBV7-9
J: TRBJ2-1
D: TRBD2

CDR3: ASSKAGVSDEQY
V: TRBV18
J: .
D: .

CDR3: ASSPERNSPLH
V: TRBV7-9
J: TRBJ1-6
D: .

CDR3: ASSLNQGRDYGYT
V: TRBV12-3/TRBV12-4
J: TRBJ1-2
D: .

CDR3: ASSFEGAGTEAF
V: TRBV7-9
J: TRBJ1-1
D: TRBD1

CDR3: ASRPSFYEQF
V: TRBV2
J: TRBJ2-1
D: .

CDR3: SASLASGGAREQF
V: TRBV20-1
J: TRBJ2-1
D: TRBD2

CDR3: ASSPHRGDPAYNEQY
V: TRBV11-3
J: TRBJ2-7
D: TRBD1

CDR3: SARTWGVSYEQY
V: TRBV20-1
J: TRBJ2-7
D: .

CDR3: ASSSEGVSGNTIY
V: TRBV6-5
J: TRBJ1-3
D: .

CDR3: SATNGQGGTEAF
V: TRBV20-1
J: TRBJ1-1
D: TRBD1

CDR3: SARLAPQGTQY
V: TRBV20-1
J: TRBJ2-3
D: .

CDR3: SALAGTSGGETQY
V: TRBV20-1
J: TRBJ2-5
D: TRBD2

CDR3: ASRREGALNIQY
V: TRBV27
J: TRBJ2-4
D: TRBD1

CDR3: ASSLGEGEGYEQY
V: TRBV5-1
J: TRBJ2-7
D: .

CDR3: ATSDGKPGGGLLGEQF
V: TRBV24-1
J: TRBJ2-1
D: TRBD1

CDR3: ASSPQSGQETQY
V: TRBV7-6
J: TRBJ2-5
D: .

CDR3: ASSRSREETQY
V: TRBV2
J: TRBJ2-5
D: .

CDR3: ASSLGQGLPNYGYT
V: TRBV11-2
J: TRBJ1-2
D: TRBD1

CDR3: ASSQEGSGSPTDTQY
V: TRBV4-2
J: TRBJ2-3
D: .

CDR3: ASSLPTGANYGYT
V: TRBV28
J: TRBJ1-2
D: TRBD1

CDR3: ASSGRQGRETQY
V: TRBV27
J: TRBJ2-5
D: TRBD1

CDR3: ASSQDAGQVYEQY
V: TRBV4-1
J: .
D: TRBD1

CDR3: SARDEGGINEQF
V: TRBV20-1
J: TRBJ2-1
D: .

CDR3: SARDLGGNDYGYT
V: TRBV20-1
J: TRBJ1-2
D: .

CDR3: ASGNFRDTQY
V: TRBV12-3/TRBV12-4
J: TRBJ2-3
D: .

CDR3: ASRQTSGVIRDTQY
V: TRBV12-3/TRBV12-4
J: TRBJ2-3
D: TRBD2

CDR3: ASSSSAPNVEQF
V: TRBV12-3/TRBV12-4
J: TRBJ2-1
D: .

CDR3: ASSFSNYGYT
V: TRBV12-3/TRBV12-4
J: TRBJ1-2
D: .

CDR3: ASSPEEEGYT
V: TRBV9
J: TRBJ1-2
D: .

CDR3: AISETGEQY
V: TRBV10-3
J: TRBJ2-7
D: .

CDR3: ASSFKRGNNEQF
V: TRBV12-3/TRBV12-4
J: TRBJ2-1
D: TRBD2

CDR3: ASSQRSGGTQTQY
V: TRBV3-1
J: TRBJ2-5
D: TRBD2

CDR3: ASSPLGTSVETQY
V: TRBV28
J: TRBJ2-5
D: TRBD2

CDR3: ASSEAVGVRAGYT
V: TRBV6-1
J: TRBJ1-2
D: .

CDR3: SGGVTDTQY
V: TRBV29-1
J: TRBJ2-3
D: .

CDR3: ASNGQGRSYGYT
V: TRBV9
J: TRBJ1-2
D: TRBD1

CDR3: SALRGGDPIDTQY
V: TRBV20-1
J: TRBJ2-3
D: TRBD2